This is a list of T cell receptor beta chains from one sample in a study of shared clonotypes between healthy human individuals. TCRdb's table, derived via immunoSEQ multiplex PCR, lists solely in-frame clones and lacks some. The sample gives a few hundred thousand clones, 90% to 98% of which show up once; about 0.32% is in the top ten. Material: memory CD8+ T cells sorted from blood. The receptors were gathered from a young man in good health. Both conserved end residues are part of each CDR3. The D gene is left open where the match is weak. Clone size is given for some rows only: seen once, a few or many times, or a class if the clone is expanded.

len	v_gene	d_gene	j_gene	abundance	CDR3nt	CDR3aa
16	TRBV5-5	TRBD1	TRBJ1-3	.	TGTGCCAGCAGCTTGACAGGGGCTAGCTCTGGAAACACCATATATTTT	CASSLTGASSGNTIYF
15	TRBV7-9	TRBD1	TRBJ1-3	.	TGTGCCAGCAGCTTGGGACAGTTCTCTGGAAACACCATATATTTT	CASSLGQFSGNTIYF
14	TRBV6-5	TRBD2	TRBJ2-3	.	TGTGCCAGCAGGACTAGCGGGGTTCCGGATACGCAGTATTTT	CASRTSGVPDTQYF
14	TRBV6-1	.	TRBJ1-2	.	TGTGCCAGCACCGCAGGGGCCCTCTACTATGGCTACACCTTC	CASTAGALYYGYTF
12	TRBV2	.	TRBJ2-3	.	TGTGCCAGCAGCCCCTCCCCAGATACGCAGTATTTT	CASSPSPDTQYF
15	TRBV7-9	.	TRBJ2-4	.	TGTGCCAGCAGCTTAGGGGGGACAAGAGAAAACATTCAGTACTTC	CASSLGGTRENIQYF
14	TRBV5-1	.	TRBJ1-1	.	TGCGCCAGCAGCTTGGCCCAGATGAACACTGAAGCTTTCTTT	CASSLAQMNTEAFF
17	TRBV4-1	TRBD2	TRBJ2-2	.	TGCGCCAGCAGCCGCAAACTAGCGGGAGTTGGCACCGGGGAGCTGTTTTTT	CASSRKLAGVGTGELFF
13	TRBV7-7	TRBD1	TRBJ2-7	.	TGTGCTAGCAGCCTGACAGGGGACCACGAGCAGTACTTC	CASSLTGDHEQYF
14	TRBV19	.	TRBJ1-4	.	TGTGCCAGTAGTATAGGGTTGAATAATGAAAAACTGTTTTTT	CASSIGLNNEKLFF
16	TRBV5-1	.	TRBJ1-3	.	TGCGCCAGCAGCCTGGCAAACCTTCCATTTGGAAACACCATATATTTT	CASSLANLPFGNTIYF
17	TRBV25-1	.	TRBJ1-5	.	TGTGCCAGCAGTGAACGTTTGGGAACCTCTAGCAATCAGCCCCAGCATTTT	CASSERLGTSSNQPQHF
15	TRBV6-1	TRBD1	TRBJ1-5	once	TGTGCCAGCACCCAGGGGGCACCGAGGGATCAGCCCCAGCATTTT	CASTQGAPRDQPQHF
14	TRBV5-1	TRBD1	TRBJ1-2	.	TGCGCCAGCAGCGCTGGACAGGGAGGAAATGGCTACACCTTC	CASSAGQGGNGYTF
13	TRBV2	TRBD2	TRBJ2-7	.	TGTGCCAGCAGCGGGGGGACCTCCTACGAGCAGTACTTC	CASSGGTSYEQYF
14	TRBV30	.	TRBJ2-2	.	TGTGCCTGCCCCCCGGGACAAAACACCGGGGAGCTGTTTTTT	CACPPGQNTGELFF
13	TRBV5-1	.	TRBJ2-7	.	TGCGCCAGCAGCTTTAACCCAGGTAACGAGCAGTACTTC	CASSFNPGNEQYF
15	TRBV28	.	TRBJ2-7	.	TGTGCCAGCGGAATATTTGGGACACCCGTACTCGAGCAGTACTTC	CASGIFGTPVLEQYF
14	TRBV2	.	TRBJ2-7	.	TGTGCCAGCAAGGTTCCAGGTGCCTCCTACGAGCAGTACTTC	CASKVPGASYEQYF
17	TRBV28	TRBD1	TRBJ1-5	.	TGTGCCAGCAGCCCCGGCAAGGGGGCGCCGAGCAATCAGCCCCAGCATTTT	CASSPGKGAPSNQPQHF
15	TRBV27	TRBD2	TRBJ2-7	.	TGTGCCAGCAGTGTCCGACTAGCAGCCGGTTACGAGCAGTACTTC	CASSVRLAAGYEQYF
14	TRBV5-4	.	TRBJ2-3	.	TGTGCCAGCAGCAAAGACCAGGTAACAGATACGCAGTATTTT	CASSKDQVTDTQYF
12	TRBV9	TRBD1	TRBJ2-4	.	TGTGCCAGCAGCGGACAGGGGAACATTCAGTACTTC	CASSGQGNIQYF
16	TRBV5-1	.	TRBJ2-7	.	TGCGCCAGCAGCTTGGTCCCCTCAGATGCCGGAGTGGGGCAGTACTTC	CASSLVPSDAGVGQYF
16	TRBV4-2	.	TRBJ2-2	.	TGTGCCAGCAGCCAAGGAATTTTCCCGAACACCGGGGAGCTGTTTTTT	CASSQGIFPNTGELFF
13	TRBV7-9	TRBD1	TRBJ1-1	.	TGTGCCAGCAGACAGGACAGGGGAACTGAAGCTTTCTTT	CASRQDRGTEAFF
10	TRBV28	.	TRBJ2-1	once	TGTGCCAGCAGTTTGAATGAGCAGTTCTTC	CASSLNEQFF
11	TRBV30	.	TRBJ2-7	.	TGTGCCTGCACAAAGCCCTACGAGCAGTACTTC	CACTKPYEQYF
13	TRBV29-1	TRBD1	TRBJ2-7	.	TGCAGCGTTACCGGGACAGGGTCCTACGAGCAGTACTTC	CSVTGTGSYEQYF
15	TRBV6-6	TRBD2	TRBJ2-3	.	TGTGCCAGCGGTATAGCGGGAGGGCTCACAGATACGCAGTATTTT	CASGIAGGLTDTQYF
10	TRBV29-1	.	TRBJ1-1	.	TGCAGCGTTGGTCACACTGAAGCTTTCTTT	CSVGHTEAFF
12	TRBV7-9	.	TRBJ2-4	.	TGTGCCAGAAAGACGAGGGCACACATTCAGTACTTC	CARKTRAHIQYF
13	TRBV29-1	.	TRBJ2-3	.	TGCAGCGTTGGGGGCAGGCTCACAGATACGCAGTATTTT	CSVGGRLTDTQYF
15	TRBV30	TRBD1	TRBJ2-2	.	TGTGCCTGGAGTGTACTCAGGACAGGGGCCGGGGAGCTGTTTTTT	CAWSVLRTGAGELFF
17	TRBV30	TRBD2	TRBJ2-7	.	TGTGCCTGGAGGCGAGGCCCTAGCGGGAGCAACTCCTACGAGCAGTACTTC	CAWRRGPSGSNSYEQYF
13	TRBV6-5	TRBD1	TRBJ1-1	.	TGTGCCAGCAGTTACAGGGGGCGTACTGAAGCTTTCTTT	CASSYRGRTEAFF
12	TRBV10-3	.	TRBJ2-1	.	TGTGCCATCAGTGGGGAGGACTATGAGCAGTTCTTC	CAISGEDYEQFF
15	TRBV6-1	.	TRBJ2-1	.	TGTGCCAGCAGCGTATTAATGCCGTCCTACAATGAGCAGTTCTTC	CASSVLMPSYNEQFF
14	TRBV7-9	.	TRBJ2-5	.	TGTGCCAGCAGCGCTGATGACAGCCAAGAGACCCAGTACTTC	CASSADDSQETQYF
16	TRBV6-1	.	TRBJ1-4	.	TGTGCCAGCAGCGAACTGACCCTGGGGGCTAATGAAAAACTGTTTTTT	CASSELTLGANEKLFF
15	TRBV28	TRBD2	TRBJ2-5	.	TGTGCCAGCAGTTTCTCAGGGCGGGGGAGAGAGACCCAGTACTTC	CASSFSGRGRETQYF
13	TRBV13	TRBD2	TRBJ2-7	.	TGTGCCAGCAGCTTCGGGAGGGCCTACGAGCAGTACTTC	CASSFGRAYEQYF